Listed here is a single TCR beta chain. The PCR used 60 Vbeta and 13 Jbeta primers. Produced via immunoSEQ multiplex PCR; TCRdb's table is partial and in-frame only. The sample records more than 140,000 clones, over 75% being singletons. Trimming stripped 7 bases from V and 5 bases from J, with 12 bases between. The CDR3 is made up of 14 amino acids. The V gene's germline CDR1 is MNHNY and CDR2 SVGAGI (reference sequence). These data originate in a study of cytomegalovirus exposure and HLA in healthy donors. The J gene is TRBJ1-6, the V gene TRBV6-6; tentative D call: TRBD1 (6 bases). The sequence derives from a male donor in good health and CMV-seronegative. The specimen was PBMCs. The CDR3 region is CASNQGHHNSPLHF. For the CDR3, the DNA is TGTGCCAGCAACCAGGGACACCATAATTCACCCCTCCACTTT.